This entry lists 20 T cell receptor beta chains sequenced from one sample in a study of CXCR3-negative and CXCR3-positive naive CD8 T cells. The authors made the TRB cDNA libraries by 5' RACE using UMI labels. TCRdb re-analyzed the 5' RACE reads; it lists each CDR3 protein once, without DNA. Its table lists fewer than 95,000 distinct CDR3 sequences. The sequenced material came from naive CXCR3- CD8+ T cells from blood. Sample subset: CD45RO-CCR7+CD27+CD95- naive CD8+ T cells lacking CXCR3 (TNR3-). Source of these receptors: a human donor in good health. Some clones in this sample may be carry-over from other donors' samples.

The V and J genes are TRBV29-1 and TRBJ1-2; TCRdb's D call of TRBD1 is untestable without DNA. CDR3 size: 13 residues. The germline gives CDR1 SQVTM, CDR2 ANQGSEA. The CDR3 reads CSAPGQGDYGYTF.

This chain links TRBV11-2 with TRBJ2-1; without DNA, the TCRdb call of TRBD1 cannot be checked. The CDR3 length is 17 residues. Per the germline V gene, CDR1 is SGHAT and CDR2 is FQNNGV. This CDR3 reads CASRNSETGTPRGGQFF.

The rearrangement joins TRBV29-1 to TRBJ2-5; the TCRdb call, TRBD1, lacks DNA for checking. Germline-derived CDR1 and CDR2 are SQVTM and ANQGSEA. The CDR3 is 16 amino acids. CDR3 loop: CSVEWRNRGLQETQYF.

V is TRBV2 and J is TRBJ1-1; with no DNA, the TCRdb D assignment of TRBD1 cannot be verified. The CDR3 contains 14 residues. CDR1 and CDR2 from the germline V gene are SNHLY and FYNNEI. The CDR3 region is CASSGKGTGTEAFF.

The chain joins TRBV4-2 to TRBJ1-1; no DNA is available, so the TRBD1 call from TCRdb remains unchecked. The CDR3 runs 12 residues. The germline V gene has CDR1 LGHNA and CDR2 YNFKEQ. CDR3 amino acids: CASSTGSSEAFF.

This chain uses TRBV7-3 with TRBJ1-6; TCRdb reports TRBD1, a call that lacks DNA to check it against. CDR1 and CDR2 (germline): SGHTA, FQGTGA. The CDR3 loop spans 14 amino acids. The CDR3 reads CASSSMTGDSPLHF.

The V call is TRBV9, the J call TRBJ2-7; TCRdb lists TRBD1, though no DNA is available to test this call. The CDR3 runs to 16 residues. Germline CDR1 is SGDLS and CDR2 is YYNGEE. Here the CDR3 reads CASSVEGRTEPHEQYF.

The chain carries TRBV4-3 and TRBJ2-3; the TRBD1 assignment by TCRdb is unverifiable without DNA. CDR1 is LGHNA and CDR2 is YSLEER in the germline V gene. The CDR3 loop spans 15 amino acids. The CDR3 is CASSQEAGTTDTQYF.

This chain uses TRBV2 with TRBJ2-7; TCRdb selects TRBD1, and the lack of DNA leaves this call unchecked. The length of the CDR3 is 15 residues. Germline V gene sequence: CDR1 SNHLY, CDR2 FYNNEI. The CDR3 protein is CASSDRGQGVGEQYF.

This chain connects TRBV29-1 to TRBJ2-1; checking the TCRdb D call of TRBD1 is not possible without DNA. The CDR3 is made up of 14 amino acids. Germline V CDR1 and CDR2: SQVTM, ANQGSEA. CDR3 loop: CSAWGQGAGNEQFF.

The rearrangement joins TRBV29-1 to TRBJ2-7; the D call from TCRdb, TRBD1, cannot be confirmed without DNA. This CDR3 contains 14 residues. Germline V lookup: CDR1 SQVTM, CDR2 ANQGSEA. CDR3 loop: CSVVPGGGAYEQYF.

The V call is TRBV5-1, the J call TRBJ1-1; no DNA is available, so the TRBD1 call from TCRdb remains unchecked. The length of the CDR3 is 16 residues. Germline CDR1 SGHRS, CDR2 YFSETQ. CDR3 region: CASSSEQTVTNTEAFF.

Here the CDR3 reads CSVVRTGGYNEQFF. V and J are TRBV29-1 and TRBJ2-1; absent DNA, TCRdb's TRBD1 call cannot be checked. This CDR3 has 14 amino acids. Germline loops: CDR1 SQVTM, CDR2 ANQGSEA.

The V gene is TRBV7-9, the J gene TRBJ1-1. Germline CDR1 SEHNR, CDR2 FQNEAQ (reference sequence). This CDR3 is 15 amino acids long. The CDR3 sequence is CASSLADIMNTEAFF.

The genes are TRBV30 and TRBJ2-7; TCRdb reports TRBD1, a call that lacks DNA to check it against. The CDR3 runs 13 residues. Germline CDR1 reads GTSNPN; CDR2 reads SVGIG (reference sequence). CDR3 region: CAWSIAGDYEQYF. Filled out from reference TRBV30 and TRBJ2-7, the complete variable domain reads SQTIHQWPATLVQPVGSPLSLECTVEGTSNPNLYWYRQAAGRGLQLLFYSVGIGQISSEVPQNLSASRPQDRQFILSSKKLLLSDSGFYLCAWSIAGDYEQYFGPGTRLTVT.

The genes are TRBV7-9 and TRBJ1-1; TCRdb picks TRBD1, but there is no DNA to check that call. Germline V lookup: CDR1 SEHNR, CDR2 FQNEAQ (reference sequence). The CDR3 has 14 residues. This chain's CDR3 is CASSDGTGVTEAFF.

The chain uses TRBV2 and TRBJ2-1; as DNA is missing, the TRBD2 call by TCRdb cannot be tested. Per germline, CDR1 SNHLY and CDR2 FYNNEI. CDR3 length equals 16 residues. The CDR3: CASSEAETSSYNEQFF.

CDR3 protein: CASSLSENSYNEQFF. The chain uses TRBV3-1 and TRBJ2-1; TCRdb returns TRBD2, unconfirmable since there is no DNA. CDR3 length equals 15 residues. Germline CDR1 is LGHDT and CDR2 is YNNKEL (reference sequence).

CDR3 in amino acids: CSARAPVEAGVETQYF. This rearrangement joins TRBV20-1 to TRBJ2-5; TCRdb reports TRBD2, a call that lacks DNA to check it against. There are 16 residues in the CDR3. The germline V gene encodes CDR1 DFQATT and CDR2 SNEGSKA (reference sequence).

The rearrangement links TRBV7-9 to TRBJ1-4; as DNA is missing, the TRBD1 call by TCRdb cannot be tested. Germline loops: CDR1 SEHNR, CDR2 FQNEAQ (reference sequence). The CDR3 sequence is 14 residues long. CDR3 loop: CASSLLDRSEKLFF.